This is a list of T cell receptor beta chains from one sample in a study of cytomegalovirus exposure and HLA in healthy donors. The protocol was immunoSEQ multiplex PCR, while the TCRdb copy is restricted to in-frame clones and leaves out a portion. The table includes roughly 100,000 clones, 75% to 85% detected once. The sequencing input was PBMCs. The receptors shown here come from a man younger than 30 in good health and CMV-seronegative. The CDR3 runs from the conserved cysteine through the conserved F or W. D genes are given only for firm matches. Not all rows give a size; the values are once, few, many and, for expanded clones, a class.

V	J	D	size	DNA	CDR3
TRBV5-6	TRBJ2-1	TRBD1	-	TGTGCCAGCAGCTCCTGGGACAGGGTCGGCAATGAGCAGTTCTTC	CASSSWDRVGNEQFF
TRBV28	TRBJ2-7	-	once	TGTGCCAGCAGTTCCCGGGACTTGTGGGAGCAGTACTTC	CASSSRDLWEQYF
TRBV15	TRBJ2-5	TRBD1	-	TGTGCCACCAGGGGACAGGGGGCAGAGACCCAGTACTTC	CATRGQGAETQYF
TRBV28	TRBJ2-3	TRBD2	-	TGTGCCAGCATCACCGGGACTAGCGGGATTAACGCAGATACGCAGTATTTT	CASITGTSGINADTQYF
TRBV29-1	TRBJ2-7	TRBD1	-	TGCAGCGTGGTGGGACAGGCCTCCTACGAGCAGTACTTC	CSVVGQASYEQYF
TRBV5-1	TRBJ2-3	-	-	TGCGCCAGCAGCTTGCAGGGGGGCGTAAGCACAGATACGCAGTATTTT	CASSLQGGVSTDTQYF
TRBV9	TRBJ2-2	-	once	TGTGCCAGCAGCCCAGAAGGGCAGGTGGGGAGAGGCGGGGAGCTGTTTTTT	CASSPEGQVGRGGELFF
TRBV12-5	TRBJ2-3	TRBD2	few	TGTGCTAGTGGTTTGGGCGGGAGTTCTGCAGATACGCAGTATTTT	CASGLGGSSADTQYF
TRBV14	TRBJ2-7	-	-	TGTGCCAGCAGCCAAGGTCTAGCAGTTACCTACGAGCAGTACTTC	CASSQGLAVTYEQYF
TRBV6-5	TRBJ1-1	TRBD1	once	TGTGCCAGCAGTTACCTGGCAGGGGGCGTGAACACTGAAGCTTTCTTT	CASSYLAGGVNTEAFF
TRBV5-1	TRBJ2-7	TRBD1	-	TGCGCCAGCAGCACCCGGGACAGGATGTCCTACGAGCAGTACTTC	CASSTRDRMSYEQYF
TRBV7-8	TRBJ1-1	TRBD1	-	TGTGCCAGCAGCTTAGCTAGACAGGGTCGGACTGAAGCTTTCTTT	CASSLARQGRTEAFF
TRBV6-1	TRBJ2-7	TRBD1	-	TGTGCCAGCAGCCTGGGACAGGTCGGCTCCTACGAGCAGTACTTC	CASSLGQVGSYEQYF
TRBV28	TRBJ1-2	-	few	-	CASSSSGSGGYGYTF
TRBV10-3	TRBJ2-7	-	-	TGTGCCATCGAGGAGTTAGGCTACGAGCAGTACTTC	CAIEELGYEQYF
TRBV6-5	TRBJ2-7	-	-	TGTGCCAGCAGTTACTCGATCAGCTCCTACGAGCAGTACTTC	CASSYSISSYEQYF
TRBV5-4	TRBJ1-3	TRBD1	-	TGTGCCAGCAGCTTGGGGGGACAGGGGTCTTCTGGAAACACCATATATTTT	CASSLGGQGSSGNTIYF
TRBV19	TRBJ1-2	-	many	TGTGCCAGTAGGGCAAGTGACAGGCTAAACTATGGCTACACCTTC	CASRASDRLNYGYTF
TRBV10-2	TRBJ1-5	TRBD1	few	TGCGCCAGCAGTGTATCTAGGGGGCAAGTGAGTAGCAATCAGCCCCAGCATTTT	CASSVSRGQVSSNQPQHF
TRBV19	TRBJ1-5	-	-	TGTGCCAGTAGTATAAGGGAGGGACTACTAAGCAATCAGCCCCAGCATTTT	CASSIREGLLSNQPQHF